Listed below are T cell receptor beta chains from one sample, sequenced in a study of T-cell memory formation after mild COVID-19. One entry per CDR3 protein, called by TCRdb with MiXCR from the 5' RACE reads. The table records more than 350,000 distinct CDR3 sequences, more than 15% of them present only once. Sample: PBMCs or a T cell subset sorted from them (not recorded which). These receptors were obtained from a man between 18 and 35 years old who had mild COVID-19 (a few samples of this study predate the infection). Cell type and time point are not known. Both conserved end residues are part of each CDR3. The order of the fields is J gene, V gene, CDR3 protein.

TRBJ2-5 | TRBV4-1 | CASSQELAGQTQYF
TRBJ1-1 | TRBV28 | CASSLRQGASEAFF
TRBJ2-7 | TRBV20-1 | CSARDLGRDEQYF
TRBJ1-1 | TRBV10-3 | CAISEGTGYTEAFF
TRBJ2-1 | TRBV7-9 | CASSLSHVGHEQFF
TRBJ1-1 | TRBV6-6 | CASSRDILSEAFF
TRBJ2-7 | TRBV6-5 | CASSNRDSYEQYF
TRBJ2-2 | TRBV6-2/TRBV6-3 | CASSFKVGTATGELFF
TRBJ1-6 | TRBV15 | CATSPGTLGSPLHF
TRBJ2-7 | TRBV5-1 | CASSPPGREEYEQYF
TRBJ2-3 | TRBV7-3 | CASSLTGGAADTQYF
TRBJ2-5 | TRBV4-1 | CASSLTGKKTQYF
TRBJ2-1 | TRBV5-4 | CASSSVRTNNEQFF
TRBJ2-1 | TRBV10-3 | CAISRDSINEQFF
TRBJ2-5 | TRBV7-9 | CASSGARDREETQYF
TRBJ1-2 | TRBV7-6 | CASSSTGTGLGGYTF
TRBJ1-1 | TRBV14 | CASSQDQGWGTEAFF
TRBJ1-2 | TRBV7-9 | CASTSLGGWNYGYTF
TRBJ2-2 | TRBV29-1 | CSVALAGDNTGELFF
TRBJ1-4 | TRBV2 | CASTTRLGEDEKLFF
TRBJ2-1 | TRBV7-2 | CATGPSRVF
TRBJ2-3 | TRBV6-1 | CASSAASGDADTQYF
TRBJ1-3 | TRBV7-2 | CASSLAAGGLSGNTIYF
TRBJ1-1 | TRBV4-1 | CASSDMGFYTEAFF
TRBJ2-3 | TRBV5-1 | CASSSIAGGSTDTQYF
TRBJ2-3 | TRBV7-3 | CASSADSYTQYF
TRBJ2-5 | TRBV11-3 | CASSPGRVLSQETQYF
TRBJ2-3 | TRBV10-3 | CAITPRGGSTDTQYF
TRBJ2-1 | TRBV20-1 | CSARGGGRTQQFF
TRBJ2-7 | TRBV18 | CASSPTSGDSEQYF
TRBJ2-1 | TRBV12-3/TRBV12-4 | CASSLVQGGWDEQFF
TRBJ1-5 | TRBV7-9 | CSSSGDVLGNQPQHF
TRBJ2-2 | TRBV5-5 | CASSSGTVKNTGELFF
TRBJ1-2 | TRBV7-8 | CASSLDRVKSYGYTF
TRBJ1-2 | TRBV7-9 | CASTSELGYTF
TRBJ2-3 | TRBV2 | CASSEWGTESADTQYF
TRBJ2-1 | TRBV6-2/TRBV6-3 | CTGVNEQFF
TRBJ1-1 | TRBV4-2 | CASSQDSGIGTEAFF
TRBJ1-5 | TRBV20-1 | CSAEKQGGQPQHF
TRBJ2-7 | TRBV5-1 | CASSFAGAYEQYF
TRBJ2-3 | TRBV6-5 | CASSWTGAADTQYF
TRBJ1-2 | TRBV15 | CATSRDRGQFYGYTF
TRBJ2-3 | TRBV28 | CASSLGGIRGTDTQYF
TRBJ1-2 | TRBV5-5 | CASSLYGTGGYTF
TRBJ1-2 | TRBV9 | CASSVGRGTEGYTF
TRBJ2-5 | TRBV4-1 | CASSQDHPPGATQETQYF
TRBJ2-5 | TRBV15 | CATSRDWRVQGETQYF